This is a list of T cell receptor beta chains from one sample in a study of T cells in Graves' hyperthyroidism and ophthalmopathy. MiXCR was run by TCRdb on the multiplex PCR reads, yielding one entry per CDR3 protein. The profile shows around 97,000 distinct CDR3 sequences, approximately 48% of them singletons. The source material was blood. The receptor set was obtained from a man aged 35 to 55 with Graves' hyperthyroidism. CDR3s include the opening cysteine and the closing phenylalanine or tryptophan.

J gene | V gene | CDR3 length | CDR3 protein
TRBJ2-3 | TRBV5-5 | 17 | CASSETSGGAVHATQYF
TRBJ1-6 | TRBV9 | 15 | CASSAGQGGNSPLHF
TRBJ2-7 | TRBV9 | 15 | CASSVYQGGAYEQYF
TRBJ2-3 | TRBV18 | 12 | CASSLTPDTQYF
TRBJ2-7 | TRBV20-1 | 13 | CSARASASGEQYF
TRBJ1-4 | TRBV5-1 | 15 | CASRPTGHRNEKLFF
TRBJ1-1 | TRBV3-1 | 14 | CASSPTGGGTEAFF
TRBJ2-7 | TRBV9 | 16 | CASSATPGLPSYEQYF
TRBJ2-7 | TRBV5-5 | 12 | CASSFLAGEQYF
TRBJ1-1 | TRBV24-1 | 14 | CATSDFTVNTEAFF
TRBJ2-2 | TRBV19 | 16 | CASSKASGGGSGELFF
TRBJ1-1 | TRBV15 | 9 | CANRGRAFF
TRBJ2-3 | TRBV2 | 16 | CASSGLAGGTTDTQYF
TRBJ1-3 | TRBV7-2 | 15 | CASSSGPASRNTIYF
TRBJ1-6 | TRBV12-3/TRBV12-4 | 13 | CASSFSSNSPLHF
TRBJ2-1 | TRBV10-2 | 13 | CASSELRGREQFF
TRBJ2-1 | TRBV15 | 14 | CATSTGKTYNEQFF
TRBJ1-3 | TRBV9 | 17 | CASSANRRDPSGNTIYF
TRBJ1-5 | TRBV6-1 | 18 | CASSEGGAAFTSNQPQHF
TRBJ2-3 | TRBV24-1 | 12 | CATRGLTDTQYF
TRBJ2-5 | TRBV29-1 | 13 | CSVVGQGSETQYF
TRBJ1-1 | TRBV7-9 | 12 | CASSLRDNQAFF
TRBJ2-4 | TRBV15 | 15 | CATSRTTGGGLIQYF
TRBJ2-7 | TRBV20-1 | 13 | CSARGTGETMQYF
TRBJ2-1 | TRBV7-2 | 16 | CASSLGLAGGYNEQFF
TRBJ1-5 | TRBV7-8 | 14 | CASSFLGGNQSQHF
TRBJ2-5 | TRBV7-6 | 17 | CASSLAHSIRPQETQYF
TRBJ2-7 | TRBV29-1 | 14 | CSGIEPSGIYEQYF